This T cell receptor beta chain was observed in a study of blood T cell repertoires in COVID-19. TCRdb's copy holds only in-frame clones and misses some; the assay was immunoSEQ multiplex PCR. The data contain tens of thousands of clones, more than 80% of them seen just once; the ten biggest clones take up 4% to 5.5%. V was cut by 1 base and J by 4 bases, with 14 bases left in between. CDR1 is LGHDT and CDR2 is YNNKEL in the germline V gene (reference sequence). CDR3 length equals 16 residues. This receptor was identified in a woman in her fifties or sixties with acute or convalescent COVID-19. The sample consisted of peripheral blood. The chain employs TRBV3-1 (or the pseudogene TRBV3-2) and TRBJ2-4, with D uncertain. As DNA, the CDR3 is TGTGCCAGCAGCCAAGGGTCCGCGGTCTTAAAAAACATTCAGTACTTC. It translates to CASSQGSAVLKNIQYF.